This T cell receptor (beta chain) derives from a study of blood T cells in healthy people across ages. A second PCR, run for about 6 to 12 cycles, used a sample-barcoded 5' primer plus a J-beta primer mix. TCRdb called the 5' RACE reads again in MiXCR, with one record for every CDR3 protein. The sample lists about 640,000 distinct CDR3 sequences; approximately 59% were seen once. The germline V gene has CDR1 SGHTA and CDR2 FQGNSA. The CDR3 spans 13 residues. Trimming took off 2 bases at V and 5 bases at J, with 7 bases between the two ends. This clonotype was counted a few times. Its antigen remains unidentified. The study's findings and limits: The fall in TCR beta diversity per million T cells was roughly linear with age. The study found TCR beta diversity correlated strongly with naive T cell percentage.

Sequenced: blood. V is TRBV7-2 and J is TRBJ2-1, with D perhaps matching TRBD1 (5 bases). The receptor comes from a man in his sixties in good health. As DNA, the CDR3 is TGTGCCAGCAGCTTAAACAGGCACAATGAGCAGTTCTTC. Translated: CASSLNRHNEQFF.